Sequencing of this T cell receptor (beta chain) was carried out in a study of blood T cell repertoires in COVID-19. The CDR3 loop spans 15 amino acids. Germline V gene sequence: CDR1 MNHEY, CDR2 SVGEGT. V lost 6 bases to trimming and J lost 2 bases, with 14 bases between them. Measured with immunoSEQ multiplex PCR; TCRdb has only the in-frame clones, and not every one. The data contain 130,000 or so clones, around 89% of them singletons. This rearrangement joins TRBV6-2 or TRBV6-3 to TRBJ1-5; a weak D match, TRBD1 (6 bases). Sequencing was done on a sample of peripheral blood. This sequence was found in a man aged 60 to 75 with COVID-19, enrolled during active disease. CDR3: CASSFRGIGNQPQHF. Here the CDR3 DNA reads TGTGCCAGCAGCTTCAGGGGAATAGGCAATCAGCCCCAGCATTTT.